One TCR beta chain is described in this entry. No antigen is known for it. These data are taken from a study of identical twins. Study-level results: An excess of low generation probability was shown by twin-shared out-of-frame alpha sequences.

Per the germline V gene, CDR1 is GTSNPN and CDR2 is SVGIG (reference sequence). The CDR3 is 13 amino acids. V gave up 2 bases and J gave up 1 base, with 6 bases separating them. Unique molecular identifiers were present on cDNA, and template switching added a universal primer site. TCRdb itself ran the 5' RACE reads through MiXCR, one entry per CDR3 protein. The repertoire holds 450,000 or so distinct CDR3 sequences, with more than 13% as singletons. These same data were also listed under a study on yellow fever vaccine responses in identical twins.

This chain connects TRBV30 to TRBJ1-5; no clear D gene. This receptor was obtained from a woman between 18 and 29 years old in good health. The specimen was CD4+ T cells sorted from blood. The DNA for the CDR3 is TGTGCCTGGAGTCTCAGCAGCAATCAGCCCCAGCATTTT. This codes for CAWSLSSNQPQHF.